These 10 T cell receptor beta chains were sequenced from one sample in a study of OX40 agonist ivuxolimab in advanced cancers. Sequencing was performed with immunoSEQ multiplex PCR; in TCRdb, only in-frame clones are kept and a portion is missing. The sample holds tens of thousands of clones, roughly nine tenths seen once. Source: CD4+ or CD8+ T cells sorted from blood, taken in a trial of the OX40 agonist ivuxolimab. These receptors were taken from an adult with an advanced solid tumor such as melanoma, head and neck, liver or kidney cancer.

The gene calls are TRBV5-6 and TRBJ2-1; perhaps D is TRBD1 or TRBD2 (5 bases each). The germline V gene encodes CDR1 SGHDT and CDR2 YYEEEE. The CDR3 has 16 amino acids. The V and J ends lost 7 bases and 0 bases respectively, with 17 bases between them. CDR3 coding DNA: TGTGCCAGCCTCCCGTGGGGGTGGAGCTCCTACAATGAGCAGTTCTTC. Translated, it gives CASLPWGWSSYNEQFF. Full variable domain (missing parts from reference TRBV5-6 and TRBJ2-1): DAGVTQSPTHLIKTRGQQVTLRCSPKSGHDTVSWYQQALGQGPQFIFQYYEEEERQRGNFPDRFSGHQFPNYSSELNVNALLLGDSALYLCASLPWGWSSYNEQFFGPGTRLTVL.

This chain uses TRBV25-1 with TRBJ1-1, with a weak D call TRBD1 (6 bases). The CDR3 sequence is 16 residues long. Trimming took off 9 bases at V and 5 bases at J, with 25 bases between the two ends. The germline V gene has CDR1 MGHDK and CDR2 SYGVNS. CDR3 sequence reads: CASFGRGGGLGTEAFF. CDR3 in DNA: TGTGCCAGTTTCGGAAGGGGGGGCGGTTTGGGGACTGAAGCTTTCTTT.

V usage is TRBV27 and J usage is TRBJ2-7; D could derive from TRBD1 or TRBD2 (5 bases each). The V gene lost 0 bases and the J gene lost 2 bases, with 14 bases spanning the gap. CDR1 is MNHEY, CDR2 SMNVEV, per germline (reference sequence). This CDR3 region has 16 residues. CDR3 sequence: CASSLSLGDQTYEQYF. The CDR3 DNA follows: TGTGCCAGCAGTTTATCTCTGGGGGACCAAACCTACGAGCAGTACTTC.

This chain links TRBV6-4 with TRBJ2-7; D might be TRBD1 (6 bases). Germline V gene sequence: CDR1 MRHNA, CDR2 SNTAGT. V gave up 8 bases and J gave up 12 bases, with 23 bases separating them. The CDR3 totals 13 residues. The CDR3, as DNA: TGTGCCAGCCTTACCGGGACAAATTTTTGGGGGTACTTC. It encodes CASLTGTNFWGYF.

This chain connects TRBV5-1 to TRBJ2-1; the match to TRBD2 covers 8 bases. The V gene's germline CDR1 is SGHRS and CDR2 YFSETQ. The V segment lost 2 bases and the J segment 1 base; nucleotides outside the gene matches: 5. The CDR3 runs 16 residues. CDR3 coding DNA: TGCGCCAGCAGCTTTCGCAGCGGGAGTTCCTACAATGAGCAGTTCTTC. It codes for CASSFRSGSSYNEQFF.

The gene calls are TRBV19 and TRBJ2-1; D not certain. Per germline, CDR1 LNHDA and CDR2 SQIVND (reference sequence). Trimming removed 7 bases from V and 10 bases from J, with 11 bases in between. The CDR3 totals 11 residues. The CDR3 loop is CASNSPLEQFF. The DNA of the CDR3 is TGTGCCAGTAACTCCCCACTCGAGCAGTTCTTC. Full variable domain (outside the CDR3, taken from reference TRBV19 and TRBJ2-1): DGGITQSPKYLFRKEGQNVTLSCEQNLNHDAMYWYRQDPGQGLRLIYYSQIVNDFQKGDIAEGYSVSREKKESFPLTVTSAQKNPTAFYLCASNSPLEQFFGPGTRLTVL.

A single count supports this clone. This chain connects TRBV7-9 to TRBJ2-7; D gene ambiguous. V shed 4 bases and J shed 3 bases, with 16 bases lying between them. Germline assignment: CDR1 SEHNR and CDR2 FQNEAQ (reference sequence). CDR3 length equals 15 residues. For the CDR3, the DNA is TGTGCCAGCAGCTCCTCCTCTGGACCTGACTACGAGCAGTACTTC. This gives the protein CASSSSSGPDYEQYF.

This chain joins TRBV15 and TRBJ2-1; TRBD1 matches at 7 bases. In germline, CDR1 is LNHNV, CDR2 YYDKDF (reference sequence). With V trimmed by 3 bases and J by 2 bases, 10 bases remained unmatched. The CDR3 is 17 amino acids. Here the CDR3 DNA reads TGTGCCACCAGCAGTCCCGGGACAGCTATCCCCTACAATGAGCAGTTCTTC. It encodes CATSSPGTAIPYNEQFF. Together with reference TRBV15 and TRBJ2-1, the CDR3 gives the full variable domain: DAMVIQNPRYQVTQFGKPVTLSCSQTLNHNVMYWYQQKSSQAPKLLFHYYDKDFNNEADTPDNFQSRRPNTSFCFLDIRSPGLGDTAMYLCATSSPGTAIPYNEQFFGPGTRLTVL.

The gene calls are TRBV9 and TRBJ2-1; TRBD2 matches 7 bases. With 7 bases clipped from V and 2 bases from J, the junction kept 3 bases outside the gene matches. The CDR3 sequence is 13 residues long. CDR1 SGDLS and CDR2 YYNGEE come from the germline V gene. The CDR3 here is CASDAGAYNEQFF. The CDR3 region has the DNA TGTGCCAGCGACGCGGGAGCCTACAATGAGCAGTTCTTC.

This rearrangement joins TRBV19 to TRBJ1-4, with unresolved D. The CDR3 is made up of 15 amino acids. The V gene lost 5 bases and the J gene lost 4 bases, with 14 bases spanning the gap. Germline V gene data show CDR1 as LNHDA and CDR2 as SQIVND (reference sequence). The CDR3 spells CASSEVGVLNEKLFF. CDR3 nucleotide sequence: TGTGCCAGTAGTGAGGTTGGGGTTCTTAATGAAAAACTGTTTTTT.